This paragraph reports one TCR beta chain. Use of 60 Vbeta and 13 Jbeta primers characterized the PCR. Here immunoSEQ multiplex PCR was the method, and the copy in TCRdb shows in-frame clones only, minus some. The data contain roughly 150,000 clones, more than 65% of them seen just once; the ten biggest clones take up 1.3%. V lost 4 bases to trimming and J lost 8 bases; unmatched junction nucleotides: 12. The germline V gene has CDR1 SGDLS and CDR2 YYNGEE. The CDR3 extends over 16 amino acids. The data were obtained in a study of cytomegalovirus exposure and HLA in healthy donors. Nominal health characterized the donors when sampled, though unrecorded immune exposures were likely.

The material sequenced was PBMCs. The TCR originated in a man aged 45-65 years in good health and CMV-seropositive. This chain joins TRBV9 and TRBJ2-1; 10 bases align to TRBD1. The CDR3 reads CASSPGTGALAYEQFF. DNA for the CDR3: TGTGCCAGCAGCCCCGGGACAGGGGCCTTGGCTTATGAGCAGTTCTTC. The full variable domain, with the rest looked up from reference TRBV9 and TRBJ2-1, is DSGVTQTPKHLITATGQRVTLRCSPRSGDLSVYWYQQSLDQGLQFLIQYYNGEERAKGNILERFSAQQFPDLHSELNLSSLELGDSALYFCASSPGTGALAYEQFFGPGTRLTVL.